This paragraph reports one T cell receptor beta chain. Its specificity is unknown. V trimming: 1 base; J trimming: 3 bases; junction bases outside the gene matches: 12. This CDR3 region has 17 residues. CDR1 and CDR2 from the germline V gene are SGHVS and FNYEAQ. The data derive from a study of T cell repertoires in cytomegalovirus infection. Study findings and constraints: Across the ex vivo response, the dominant clonotypes were HLA-C-restricted CMV-specific TCR beta clonotypes.

TCRdb re-analysed the reads in MiXCR, keeping a single row per CDR3 protein. The table lists about 450,000 distinct CDR3 sequences, under 40% of them singletons. The rearrangement uses TRBV7-6 and TRBJ2-7; TRBD1 aligns across 7 bases. The specimen was PBMCs. This TCR was recovered from a human donor in good health (CMV status not recorded). Some clones in this sample may be carry-over from other donors' samples. The CDR3 sequence is CASSLVFSDRIHYEQYF. The CDR3 nucleotides are TGTGCCAGCAGCTTAGTTTTTTCGGACAGGATCCACTACGAGCAGTACTTC.